This T cell receptor (beta chain) is drawn from a study of T cells in Graves' hyperthyroidism and ophthalmopathy. Amplification of TCR beta CDR3 regions used RNA as the template. First-round RT-PCR of the TCR CDR3 relied on the HTBI primer set. TCRdb itself ran the multiplex PCR reads through MiXCR, one entry per CDR3 protein. The data show about 500,000 distinct CDR3 sequences, roughly a sixth seen once. Germline loops: CDR1 LGHDT, CDR2 YNNKEL (reference sequence). The V and J ends lost 4 bases and 11 bases respectively, with 14 bases between them. This CDR3 comprises 12 residues. This clonotype was counted at least ten times.

The genes are TRBV3-1 and TRBJ1-1; possibly TRBD1 for D (6 bases). This clonotype originated in a woman between 18 and 29 years old with Graves' hyperthyroidism. The sample comprised blood. CDR3 residues: CASSPQGRWAFF. As DNA, the CDR3 is TGTGCCAGCAGCCCTCAGGGGAGGTGGGCTTTCTTT. Using reference TRBV3-1 and TRBJ1-1 for the parts outside the CDR3, the full variable domain is DTAVSQTPKYLVTQMGNDKSIKCEQNLGHDTMYWYKQDSKKFLKIMFSYNNKELIINETVPNRFSPKSPDKAHLNLHINSLELGDSAVYFCASSPQGRWAFFGQGTRLTVV.